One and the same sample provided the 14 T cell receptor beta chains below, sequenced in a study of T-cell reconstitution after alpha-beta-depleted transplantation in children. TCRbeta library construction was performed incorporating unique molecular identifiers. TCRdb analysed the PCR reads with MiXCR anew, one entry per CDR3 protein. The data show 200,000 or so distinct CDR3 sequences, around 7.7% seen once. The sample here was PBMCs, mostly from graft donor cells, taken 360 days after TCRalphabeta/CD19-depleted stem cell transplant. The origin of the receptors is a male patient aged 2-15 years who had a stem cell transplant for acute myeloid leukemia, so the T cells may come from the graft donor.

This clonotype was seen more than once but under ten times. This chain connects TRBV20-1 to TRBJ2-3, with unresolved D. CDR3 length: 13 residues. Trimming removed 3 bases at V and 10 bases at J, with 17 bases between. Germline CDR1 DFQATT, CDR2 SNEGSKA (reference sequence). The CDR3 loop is CSARDKSSKAQYF. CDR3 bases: TGCAGTGCTAGGGATAAATCTTCAAAGGCGCAGTATTTT.

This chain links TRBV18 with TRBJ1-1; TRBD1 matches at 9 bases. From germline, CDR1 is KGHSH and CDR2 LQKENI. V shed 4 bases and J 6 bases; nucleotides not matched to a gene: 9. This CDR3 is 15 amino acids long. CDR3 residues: CASSRTGVPVPEAFF. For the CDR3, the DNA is TGTGCCAGCTCACGGACAGGGGTCCCGGTCCCTGAAGCTTTCTTT.

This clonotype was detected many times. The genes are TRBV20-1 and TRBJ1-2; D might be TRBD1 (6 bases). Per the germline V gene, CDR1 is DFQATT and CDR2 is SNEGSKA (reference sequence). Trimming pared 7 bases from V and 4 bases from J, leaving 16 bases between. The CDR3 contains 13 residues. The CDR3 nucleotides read TGCAGTGTTCCTGGGACATTGGGCTATGGCTACACCTTC. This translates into CSVPGTLGYGYTF.

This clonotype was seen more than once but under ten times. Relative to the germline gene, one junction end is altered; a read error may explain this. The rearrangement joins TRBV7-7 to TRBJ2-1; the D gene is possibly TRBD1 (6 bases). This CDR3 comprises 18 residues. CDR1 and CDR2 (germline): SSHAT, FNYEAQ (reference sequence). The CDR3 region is CASSQFLQGPRSYNEQFF. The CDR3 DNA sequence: TGTGCTAGCAGCCAATTCCTACAGGGCCCACGTTCCTACAATGAGCAGTTCTTC.

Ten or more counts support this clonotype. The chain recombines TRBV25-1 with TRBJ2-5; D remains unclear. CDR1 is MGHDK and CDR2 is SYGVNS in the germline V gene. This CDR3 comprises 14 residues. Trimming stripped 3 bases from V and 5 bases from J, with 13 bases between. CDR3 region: CASSDYPSLETQYF. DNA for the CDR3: TGTGCCAGCAGTGATTATCCTTCTCTGGAGACCCAGTACTTC.

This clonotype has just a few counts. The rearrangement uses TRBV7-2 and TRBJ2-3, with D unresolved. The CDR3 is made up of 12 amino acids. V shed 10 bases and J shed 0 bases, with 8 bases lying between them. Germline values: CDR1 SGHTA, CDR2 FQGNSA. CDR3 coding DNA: TGTGCCACCGCCCTAAGCACAGATACGCAGTATTTT. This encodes CATALSTDTQYF.

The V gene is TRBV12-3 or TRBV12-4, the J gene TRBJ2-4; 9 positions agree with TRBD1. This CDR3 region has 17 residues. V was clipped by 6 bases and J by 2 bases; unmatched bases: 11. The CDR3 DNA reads TGTGCCAGCAGCCCTAATCCGGGACAGGGAACCAAAAACATTCAGTACTTC. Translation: CASSPNPGQGTKNIQYF.

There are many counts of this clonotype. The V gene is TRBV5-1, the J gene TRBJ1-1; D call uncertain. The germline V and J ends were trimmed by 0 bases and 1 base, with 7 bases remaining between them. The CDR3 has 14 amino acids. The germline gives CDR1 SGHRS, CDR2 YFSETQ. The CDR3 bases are TGCGCCAGCAGCTTGGCTATGAGGAACACTGAAGCTTTCTTT. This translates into CASSLAMRNTEAFF.

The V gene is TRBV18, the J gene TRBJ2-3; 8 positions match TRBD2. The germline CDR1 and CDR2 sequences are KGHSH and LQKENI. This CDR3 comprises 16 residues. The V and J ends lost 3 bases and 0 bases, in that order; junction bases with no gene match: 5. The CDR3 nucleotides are TGTGCCAGCTCACCGGGACGGGGGGGAAGCACAGATACGCAGTATTTT. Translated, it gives CASSPGRGGSTDTQYF.

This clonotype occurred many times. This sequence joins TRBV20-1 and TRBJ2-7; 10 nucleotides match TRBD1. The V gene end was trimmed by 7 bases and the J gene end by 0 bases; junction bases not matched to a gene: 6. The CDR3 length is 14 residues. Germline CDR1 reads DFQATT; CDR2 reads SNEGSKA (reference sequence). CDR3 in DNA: TGCAGTGTGAAAGACAGGGGGCTCTCCTACGAGCAGTACTTC. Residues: CSVKDRGLSYEQYF.

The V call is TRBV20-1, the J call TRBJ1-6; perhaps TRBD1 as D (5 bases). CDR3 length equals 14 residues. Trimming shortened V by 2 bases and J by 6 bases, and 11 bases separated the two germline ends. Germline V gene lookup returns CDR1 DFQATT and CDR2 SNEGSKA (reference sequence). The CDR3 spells CSARSGPGNSPLHF. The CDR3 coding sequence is TGCAGTGCTAGATCAGGGCCGGGTAATTCACCCCTCCACTTT.

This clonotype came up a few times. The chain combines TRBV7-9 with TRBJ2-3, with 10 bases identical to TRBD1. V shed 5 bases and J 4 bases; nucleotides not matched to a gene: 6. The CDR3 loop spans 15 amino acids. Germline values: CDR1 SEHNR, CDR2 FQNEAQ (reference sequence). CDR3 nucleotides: TGTGCCAGCAGCGCGCGACAGGGGGCTTCAGATACGCAGTATTTT. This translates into CASSARQGASDTQYF.

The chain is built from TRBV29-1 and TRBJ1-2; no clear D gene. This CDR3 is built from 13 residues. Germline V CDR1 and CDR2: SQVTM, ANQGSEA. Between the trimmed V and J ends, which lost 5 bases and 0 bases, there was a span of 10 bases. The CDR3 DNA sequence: TGCAGCGTTTATTCCGGGGCTAACTATGGCTACACCTTC. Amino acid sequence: CSVYSGANYGYTF.

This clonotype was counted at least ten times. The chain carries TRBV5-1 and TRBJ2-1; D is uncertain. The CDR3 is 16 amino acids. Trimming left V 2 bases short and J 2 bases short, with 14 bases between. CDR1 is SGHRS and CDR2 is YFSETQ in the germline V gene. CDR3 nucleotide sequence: TGCGCCAGCAGCTTAGTCGACACGTCCCCCTACAATGAGCAGTTCTTC. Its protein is CASSLVDTSPYNEQFF.